This is a list of T cell receptor beta chains from one sample in a study of PD-1 blockade in classical Hodgkin lymphoma. The method was immunoSEQ multiplex PCR; TCRdb's version includes in-frame clones alone and lacks a portion of them. The sample includes nearly 50,000 clones, about 80% seen only once; the top ten take approximately 12%. The material sequenced was peripheral blood mononuclear cells (PBMCs), taken before the fourth cycle of nivolumab. The origin of the receptors is a human donor with classical Hodgkin lymphoma. Each CDR3 is given with its conserved first and last residue. The order of the fields is D gene, CDR3 length, V gene, CDR3 protein. A D gene is named only where the DNA matches it firmly.

D gene: NA
CDR3 length: 12
V gene: TRBV15
CDR3 protein: CATSRFGGGYTF

D gene: NA
CDR3 length: 15
V gene: TRBV11-1
CDR3 protein: CASRRAGGSTDTQYF

D gene: NA
CDR3 length: 14
V gene: TRBV28
CDR3 protein: CASSLPGSNEKLFF

D gene: NA
CDR3 length: 16
V gene: TRBV5-6
CDR3 protein: CASSPSTLWGGYTQYF

D gene: NA
CDR3 length: 14
V gene: TRBV28
CDR3 protein: CAGSRGDNNQPQHF

D gene: TRBD1
CDR3 length: 14
V gene: TRBV18
CDR3 protein: CASSPWTGGDEQYF

D gene: TRBD2
CDR3 length: 14
V gene: TRBV19
CDR3 protein: CASSKTSAAREQYF

D gene: NA
CDR3 length: 14
V gene: TRBV5-8
CDR3 protein: CASSRWGGKETQYF

D gene: NA
CDR3 length: 13
V gene: TRBV7-8
CDR3 protein: CASRVSGQETQYF

D gene: NA
CDR3 length: 13
V gene: TRBV6-4
CDR3 protein: CASYTDISYEQYF

D gene: NA
CDR3 length: 13
V gene: TRBV9
CDR3 protein: CASSVGGRTEAFF

D gene: TRBD2
CDR3 length: 18
V gene: TRBV5-4
CDR3 protein: CASSRGGRSGSGSYEQYF

D gene: TRBD1
CDR3 length: 15
V gene: TRBV7-7
CDR3 protein: CASSSGQGSYNEQFF

D gene: TRBD1
CDR3 length: 15
V gene: TRBV6-1
CDR3 protein: CASSGWTGGTDTQYF

D gene: NA
CDR3 length: 15
V gene: TRBV9
CDR3 protein: CASSIRPDNPYEQYF

D gene: TRBD1
CDR3 length: 19
V gene: TRBV28
CDR3 protein: CASSSTGGSQGLGPYEQYF

D gene: TRBD1
CDR3 length: 13
V gene: TRBV5-1
CDR3 protein: CASSPQGAGELFF

D gene: TRBD2
CDR3 length: 16
V gene: TRBV13
CDR3 protein: CASSLVAGGPFREQYF

D gene: TRBD1
CDR3 length: 15
V gene: TRBV10-2
CDR3 protein: CASSPLGQGDQPQHF

D gene: NA
CDR3 length: 15
V gene: TRBV5-1
CDR3 protein: CASSLELAGTGELFF

D gene: TRBD1
CDR3 length: 16
V gene: TRBV5-1
CDR3 protein: CASSLESSGTAYEQYF

D gene: NA
CDR3 length: 14
V gene: TRBV6-5
CDR3 protein: CASRSGYRTDTQYF

D gene: NA
CDR3 length: 14
V gene: TRBV11-3
CDR3 protein: CASSSRQVENTIYF

D gene: NA
CDR3 length: 15
V gene: TRBV27
CDR3 protein: CASSSLLGGAYGYTF

D gene: TRBD2
CDR3 length: 20
V gene: TRBV27
CDR3 protein: CASATVPGLAGGAVNNEQFF

D gene: TRBD1
CDR3 length: 17
V gene: TRBV19
CDR3 protein: CASRTRTGPYSNQPQHF